A selection of T cell receptor beta chains follows, all from one sample in a study of shared clonotypes between healthy human individuals. Data came from immunoSEQ multiplex PCR; TCRdb stores just in-frame clones and leaves some out. The sample lists more than 400,000 clones; around 73% were seen once. The sequenced material came from PBMCs. The receptors here all came from a woman between 40 and 50 years old in good health. Some clones in this sample may be carry-over from other donors' samples. The CDR3 runs from the conserved cysteine through the conserved F or W. The D gene is left open where the match is weak. Size is stated for part of the rows, as once, few or many counts, or as a class when the clone is expanded.

v_gene: TRBV28; abundance: NA; j_gene: TRBJ2-2; d_gene: TRBD2; CDR3aa: CASRPTGGTGELFF; CDR3nt: TGTGCCAGCAGACCCACGGGGGGCACCGGGGAGCTGTTTTTT
v_gene: TRBV18; abundance: NA; j_gene: TRBJ1-1; d_gene: TRBD1; CDR3aa: CASSPLGGMTGDPEAFF; CDR3nt: TGTGCCAGCTCACCACTTGGCGGGATGACAGGGGACCCTGAAGCTTTCTTT
v_gene: TRBV19; abundance: NA; j_gene: TRBJ2-7; d_gene: TRBD2; CDR3aa: CASSVSSRGAYEQYF; CDR3nt: TGTGCCAGTAGTGTTTCGTCGCGGGGGGCCTACGAGCAGTACTTC
v_gene: TRBV18; abundance: NA; j_gene: TRBJ2-4; d_gene: NA; CDR3aa: CASSPEWGGLMYF; CDR3nt: TGTGCCAGCTCCCCAGAATGGGGGGGCTTAATGTACTTC
v_gene: TRBV7-3; abundance: NA; j_gene: TRBJ2-7; d_gene: NA; CDR3aa: CASSLYPISYEQYF; CDR3nt: TGTGCCAGCAGCTTATATCCTATCTCCTACGAGCAGTACTTC
v_gene: TRBV4-2; abundance: NA; j_gene: TRBJ2-5; d_gene: NA; CDR3aa: CAGSQEGMAQYF; CDR3nt: TGTGCCGGCAGCCAAGAAGGGATGGCCCAGTACTTC
v_gene: TRBV10-2; abundance: NA; j_gene: TRBJ2-7; d_gene: NA; CDR3aa: CASSESIEQYF; CDR3nt: TGCGCCAGCAGTGAATCGATCGAGCAGTACTTC
v_gene: TRBV27; abundance: once; j_gene: TRBJ2-1; d_gene: TRBD2; CDR3aa: CASSPATSGAHNEQFF; CDR3nt: TGTGCCAGCAGTCCAGCGACTAGCGGGGCCCACAATGAGCAGTTCTTC
v_gene: TRBV19; abundance: NA; j_gene: TRBJ2-1; d_gene: TRBD1; CDR3aa: CASKGTDYNEQFF; CDR3nt: TGTGCCAGTAAGGGGACAGATTACAATGAGCAGTTCTTC
v_gene: TRBV25-1; abundance: NA; j_gene: TRBJ2-3; d_gene: NA; CDR3aa: CASSVANTDTQYF; CDR3nt: TGTGCCAGCAGTGTAGCAAACACAGATACGCAGTATTTT
v_gene: TRBV2; abundance: NA; j_gene: TRBJ2-7; d_gene: NA; CDR3aa: CASSWDQGGEQYF; CDR3nt: TGTGCCAGCAGTTGGGACCAAGGGGGCGAGCAGTACTTC
v_gene: TRBV19; abundance: once; j_gene: TRBJ2-3; d_gene: TRBD2; CDR3aa: CASSGLVLADTQYF; CDR3nt: TGTGCCAGTAGCGGACTAGTTCTAGCAGATACGCAGTATTTT
v_gene: TRBV2; abundance: few; j_gene: TRBJ2-7; d_gene: NA; CDR3aa: CASKESHYEQYF; CDR3nt: TGTGCCAGCAAGGAGTCCCACTACGAGCAGTACTTC
v_gene: TRBV30; abundance: NA; j_gene: TRBJ2-5; d_gene: NA; CDR3aa: CAWSVKGGVGEETQYF; CDR3nt: TGTGCCTGGAGTGTGAAGGGGGGAGTAGGGGAAGAGACCCAGTACTTC
v_gene: TRBV6-6; abundance: NA; j_gene: TRBJ2-7; d_gene: NA; CDR3aa: CASSYGRLLEQYF; CDR3nt: TGTGCCAGCAGTTACGGGCGTCTATTAGAGCAGTACTTC
v_gene: TRBV28; abundance: NA; j_gene: TRBJ2-7; d_gene: NA; CDR3aa: CASRTDRRGSYEQYF; CDR3nt: TGTGCCAGCAGAACCGACAGGAGAGGCTCCTACGAGCAGTACTTC
v_gene: TRBV15; abundance: NA; j_gene: TRBJ2-3; d_gene: NA; CDR3aa: CATSRDGGMGTDTQYF; CDR3nt: TGTGCCACCAGCAGAGATGGCGGGATGGGTACAGATACGCAGTATTTT
v_gene: TRBV7-8; abundance: NA; j_gene: TRBJ2-5; d_gene: TRBD2; CDR3aa: CASSPRTSGAGETQYF; CDR3nt: TGTGCCAGCAGCCCCCGGACTAGCGGGGCCGGTGAGACCCAGTACTTC
v_gene: TRBV5-1; abundance: NA; j_gene: TRBJ2-1; d_gene: TRBD2; CDR3aa: CASSLASGSNEQFF; CDR3nt: TGCGCCAGCAGCTTGGCCAGCGGGAGTAATGAGCAGTTCTTC
v_gene: TRBV7-2; abundance: NA; j_gene: TRBJ2-1; d_gene: TRBD2; CDR3aa: CASSLYSGGNEQFF; CDR3nt: TGTGCCAGCAGCTTATATAGCGGGGGCAATGAGCAGTTCTTC
v_gene: TRBV11-3; abundance: NA; j_gene: TRBJ2-1; d_gene: NA; CDR3aa: CASSLQGSDEQFF; CDR3nt: TGTGCCAGCAGCTTACAGGGGTCGGATGAGCAGTTCTTC
v_gene: TRBV25-1; abundance: NA; j_gene: TRBJ1-4; d_gene: TRBD1; CDR3aa: CASSEYQGAGEKLFF; CDR3nt: TGTGCCAGCAGTGAATATCAGGGGGCGGGCGAAAAACTGTTTTTT
v_gene: TRBV27; abundance: few; j_gene: TRBJ2-2; d_gene: TRBD2; CDR3aa: CASSLRRTSSKGELFF; CDR3nt: TGTGCCAGCAGCTTAAGGCGGACTAGTTCGAAAGGGGAGCTGTTTTTT
v_gene: TRBV10-3; abundance: NA; j_gene: TRBJ1-6; d_gene: NA; CDR3aa: CAISEVAAEAPLHF; CDR3nt: TGTGCCATCAGTGAAGTCGCCGCGGAAGCACCCCTCCACTTT
v_gene: TRBV7-2; abundance: NA; j_gene: TRBJ2-7; d_gene: NA; CDR3aa: CASSLVGSSYEQYF; CDR3nt: TGTGCCAGCAGCTTAGTAGGGTCCTCCTACGAGCAGTACTTC
v_gene: TRBV2; abundance: few; j_gene: TRBJ2-7; d_gene: NA; CDR3aa: CASSELAHQYF; CDR3nt: TGTGCCAGCAGTGAATTGGCTCACCAGTACTTC
v_gene: TRBV7-2; abundance: few; j_gene: TRBJ2-7; d_gene: NA; CDR3aa: CASSFASLSGEQYF; CDR3nt: TGTGCCAGCAGCTTCGCTTCCCTATCGGGGGAGCAGTACTTC
v_gene: TRBV5-1; abundance: NA; j_gene: TRBJ2-7; d_gene: TRBD2; CDR3aa: CASNSGSLSHEQYF; CDR3nt: TGCGCCAGCAATAGCGGGAGTCTCTCCCACGAGCAGTACTTC
v_gene: TRBV29-1; abundance: NA; j_gene: TRBJ2-5; d_gene: TRBD2; CDR3aa: CSVGGTSGSQETQYF; CDR3nt: TGCAGCGTTGGGGGGACTAGCGGGAGCCAAGAGACCCAGTACTTC
v_gene: TRBV9; abundance: NA; j_gene: TRBJ2-1; d_gene: TRBD1; CDR3aa: CASSETRGHNEQFF; CDR3nt: TGTGCCAGCAGCGAGACGAGGGGGCACAATGAGCAGTTCTTC
v_gene: TRBV29-1; abundance: NA; j_gene: TRBJ2-1; d_gene: TRBD1; CDR3aa: CSVDLQGAWNEQFF; CDR3nt: TGCAGCGTTGATTTACAGGGGGCTTGGAATGAGCAGTTCTTC
v_gene: TRBV5-8; abundance: NA; j_gene: TRBJ2-1; d_gene: NA; CDR3aa: CASSDGWRVGQFF; CDR3nt: TGTGCCAGCAGCGATGGGTGGCGGGTGGGGCAGTTCTTC
v_gene: TRBV7-2; abundance: NA; j_gene: TRBJ2-3; d_gene: NA; CDR3aa: CASSLTPSGTDTQYF; CDR3nt: TGTGCCAGCAGCCTTACCCCCTCTGGCACAGATACGCAGTATTTT
v_gene: TRBV19; abundance: NA; j_gene: TRBJ1-2; d_gene: TRBD1; CDR3aa: CASSTSKGQGYGYTF; CDR3nt: TGTGCCAGTAGTACCTCCAAGGGACAGGGCTATGGCTACACCTTC
v_gene: TRBV6-5; abundance: NA; j_gene: TRBJ2-3; d_gene: TRBD2; CDR3aa: CASSSGRAVDTQYF; CDR3nt: TGTGCCAGCAGTTCCGGGAGGGCCGTAGATACGCAGTATTTT
v_gene: TRBV19; abundance: NA; j_gene: TRBJ1-5; d_gene: NA; CDR3aa: CASSTSGTVGPQHF; CDR3nt: TGTGCCAGTAGTACTTCCGGGACGGTAGGCCCCCAGCATTTT
v_gene: TRBV10-3; abundance: NA; j_gene: TRBJ2-7; d_gene: NA; CDR3aa: CATARQAYEQYF; CDR3nt: TGTGCCACCGCGAGACAGGCCTACGAGCAGTACTTC
v_gene: TRBV11-1; abundance: NA; j_gene: TRBJ2-3; d_gene: TRBD2; CDR3aa: CASRLAGVTDTQYF; CDR3nt: TGTGCCAGCAGGTTAGCGGGAGTCACAGATACGCAGTATTTT
v_gene: TRBV5-6; abundance: NA; j_gene: TRBJ2-7; d_gene: NA; CDR3aa: CASSLRQLPYEQYF; CDR3nt: TGTGCCAGCAGCTTACGGCAGCTCCCCTACGAGCAGTACTTC
v_gene: TRBV7-8; abundance: once; j_gene: TRBJ2-3; d_gene: TRBD2; CDR3aa: CASSLGRRRGVRTDTQYF; CDR3nt: TGTGCCAGCAGCTTAGGAAGGAGGCGGGGGGTGCGCACAGATACGCAGTATTTT
v_gene: TRBV5-4; abundance: NA; j_gene: TRBJ2-7; d_gene: TRBD1; CDR3aa: CASSTTGHEQYF; CDR3nt: TGTGCCAGCAGCACGACAGGGCACGAGCAGTACTTC
v_gene: TRBV28; abundance: few; j_gene: TRBJ1-1; d_gene: TRBD1; CDR3aa: CASRPGQGQNTEAFF; CDR3nt: TGTGCCAGCAGGCCGGGACAGGGACAGAACACTGAAGCTTTCTTT
v_gene: TRBV18; abundance: NA; j_gene: TRBJ2-7; d_gene: TRBD2; CDR3aa: CASSLGTSGSSEQYF; CDR3nt: TGTGCCAGCTCACTAGGGACTAGCGGGAGCAGCGAGCAGTACTTC
v_gene: TRBV5-1; abundance: NA; j_gene: TRBJ2-7; d_gene: NA; CDR3aa: CASSLEGIGEQYF; CDR3nt: TGCGCCAGCAGCTTGGAGGGGATCGGGGAGCAGTACTTC
v_gene: TRBV19; abundance: NA; j_gene: TRBJ2-5; d_gene: NA; CDR3aa: CASSIGPGGGETQYF; CDR3nt: TGTGCCAGTAGTATCGGTCCCGGGGGTGGGGAGACCCAGTACTTC
v_gene: TRBV15; abundance: NA; j_gene: TRBJ1-5; d_gene: NA; CDR3aa: CATSKKTGGLSQPQHF; CDR3nt: TGTGCCACCAGCAAAAAGACCGGGGGCCTGAGTCAGCCCCAGCATTTT
v_gene: TRBV6-5; abundance: NA; j_gene: TRBJ2-5; d_gene: NA; CDR3aa: CASSTGWETQYF; CDR3nt: TGTGCCAGCAGTACAGGTTGGGAGACCCAGTACTTC
v_gene: TRBV27; abundance: NA; j_gene: TRBJ1-2; d_gene: NA; CDR3aa: CASSFREQIGYTF; CDR3nt: TGTGCCAGCAGTTTTCGGGAACAAATCGGCTACACCTTC
v_gene: TRBV6-5; abundance: many; j_gene: TRBJ2-1; d_gene: NA; CDR3aa: CASSPLRGSYNEQFF; CDR3nt: TGTGCCAGCAGCCCTTTACGAGGTTCCTACAATGAGCAGTTCTTC
v_gene: TRBV7-6; abundance: NA; j_gene: TRBJ2-1; d_gene: TRBD2; CDR3aa: CASSTLRGSRYEQFF; CDR3nt: TGTGCCAGCAGCACACTTCGCGGGAGTAGGTATGAGCAGTTCTTC
v_gene: TRBV5-5; abundance: NA; j_gene: TRBJ1-1; d_gene: TRBD1; CDR3aa: CASSGGQGARGTEAFF; CDR3nt: TGTGCCAGCAGCGGTGGACAGGGGGCGAGGGGGACTGAAGCTTTCTTT
v_gene: TRBV14; abundance: NA; j_gene: TRBJ2-1; d_gene: NA; CDR3aa: CASSQAGAPGNEQFF; CDR3nt: TGTGCCAGCAGCCAAGCAGGAGCCCCCGGTAATGAGCAGTTCTTC
v_gene: TRBV5-1; abundance: few; j_gene: TRBJ2-1; d_gene: NA; CDR3aa: CASAASSYNEQFF; CDR3nt: TGCGCCAGCGCGGCATCCTCCTACAATGAGCAGTTCTTC
v_gene: TRBV10-3; abundance: NA; j_gene: TRBJ2-1; d_gene: TRBD1; CDR3aa: CAISTGQGFDNEQFF; CDR3nt: TGTGCCATCAGTACGGGACAGGGATTCGACAATGAGCAGTTCTTC
v_gene: TRBV18; abundance: NA; j_gene: TRBJ1-2; d_gene: NA; CDR3aa: CASSPPSGPPNYGYTF; CDR3nt: TGTGCCAGCTCACCACCCTCGGGACCGCCGAACTATGGCTACACCTTC
v_gene: TRBV27; abundance: NA; j_gene: TRBJ2-5; d_gene: TRBD1; CDR3aa: CASSLLIGGIGETQYF; CDR3nt: TGTGCCAGCAGTTTATTGATAGGGGGCATTGGGGAGACCCAGTACTTC
v_gene: TRBV11-3; abundance: once; j_gene: TRBJ2-3; d_gene: TRBD2; CDR3aa: CASSFGLAASDTQYF; CDR3nt: TGTGCCAGCAGCTTTGGACTAGCGGCGTCAGATACGCAGTATTTT
v_gene: TRBV11-2; abundance: NA; j_gene: TRBJ2-5; d_gene: TRBD2; CDR3aa: CASRLAGQETQYF; CDR3nt: TGTGCCAGCAGGTTAGCGGGTCAAGAGACCCAGTACTTC